This entry concerns a single T cell receptor beta chain. The sample belongs to a study of technical replicates of blood from a few donors. The assay was immunoSEQ multiplex PCR, and TCRdb's table has in-frame clones only and misses some. The table records about 80,000 clones, around nine tenths of them present only once. This CDR3 region has 15 residues. V lost 1 base and J 6 bases, leaving 14 bases between the germline ends. In germline, CDR1 is SGHDT, CDR2 YYEEEE. The V gene is TRBV5-6, the J gene TRBJ2-1; a possible D gene is TRBD2 (6 bases). The sample taken for sequencing was T cells isolated from PBMCs. This clonotype was sampled from a human donor in good health. CDR3 in DNA: TGTGCCAGCAGCTTGATGACTAGGGGAGGCAATGAGCAGTTCTTC. Protein: CASSLMTRGGNEQFF. Full variable domain (remainder filled in from reference TRBV5-6 and TRBJ2-1): DAGVTQSPTHLIKTRGQQVTLRCSPKSGHDTVSWYQQALGQGPQFIFQYYEEEERQRGNFPDRFSGHQFPNYSSELNVNALLLGDSALYLCASSLMTRGGNEQFFGPGTRLTVL.